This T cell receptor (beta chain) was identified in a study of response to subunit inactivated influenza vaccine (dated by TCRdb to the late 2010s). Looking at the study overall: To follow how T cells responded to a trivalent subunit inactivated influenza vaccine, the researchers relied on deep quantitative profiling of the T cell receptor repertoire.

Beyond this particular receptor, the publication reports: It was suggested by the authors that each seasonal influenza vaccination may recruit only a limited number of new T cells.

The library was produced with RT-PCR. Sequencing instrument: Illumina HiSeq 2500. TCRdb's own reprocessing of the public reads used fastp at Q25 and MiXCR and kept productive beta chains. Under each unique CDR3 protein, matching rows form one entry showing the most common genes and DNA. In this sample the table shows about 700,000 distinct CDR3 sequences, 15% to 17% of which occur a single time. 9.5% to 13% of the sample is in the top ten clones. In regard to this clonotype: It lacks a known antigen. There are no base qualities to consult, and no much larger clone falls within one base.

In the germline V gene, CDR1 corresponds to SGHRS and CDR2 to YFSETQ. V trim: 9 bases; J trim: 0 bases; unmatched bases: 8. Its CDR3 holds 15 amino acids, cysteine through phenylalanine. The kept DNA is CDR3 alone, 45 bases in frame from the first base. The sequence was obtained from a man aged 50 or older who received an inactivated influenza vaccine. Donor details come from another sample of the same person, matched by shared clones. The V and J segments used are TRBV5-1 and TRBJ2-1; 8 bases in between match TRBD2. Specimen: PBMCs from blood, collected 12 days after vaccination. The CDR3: CATAAGASSYNEQFF. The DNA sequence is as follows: TGCGCCACCGCAGCGGGAGCGAGCTCCTACAATGAGCAGTTCTTC.